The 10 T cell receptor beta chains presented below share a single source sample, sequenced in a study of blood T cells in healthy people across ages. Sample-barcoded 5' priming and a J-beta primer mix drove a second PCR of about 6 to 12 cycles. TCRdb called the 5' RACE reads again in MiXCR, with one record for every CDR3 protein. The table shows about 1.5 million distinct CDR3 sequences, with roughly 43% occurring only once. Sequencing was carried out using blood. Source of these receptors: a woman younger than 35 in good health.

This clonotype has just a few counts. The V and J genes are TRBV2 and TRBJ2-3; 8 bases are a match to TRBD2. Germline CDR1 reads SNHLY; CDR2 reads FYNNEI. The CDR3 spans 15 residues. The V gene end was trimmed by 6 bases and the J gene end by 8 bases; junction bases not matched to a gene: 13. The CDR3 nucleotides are TGTGCCAGCAGCGTCTCGGGACTAGGGCTCGGTACGCAGTATTTT. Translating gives CASSVSGLGLGTQYF. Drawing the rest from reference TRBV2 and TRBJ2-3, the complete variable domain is EPEVTQTPSHQVTQMGQEVILRCVPISNHLYFYWYRQILGQKVEFLVSFYNNEISEKSEIFDDQFSVERPDGSNFTLKIRSTKLEDSAMYFCASSVSGLGLGTQYFGPGTRLTVL.

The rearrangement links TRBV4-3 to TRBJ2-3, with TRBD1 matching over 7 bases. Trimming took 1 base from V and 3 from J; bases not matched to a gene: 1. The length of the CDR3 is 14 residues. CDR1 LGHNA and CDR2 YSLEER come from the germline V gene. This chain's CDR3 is CASSQGGQTDTQYF. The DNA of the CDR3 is TGCGCCAGCAGCCAAGGGGGACAGACAGATACGCAGTATTTT.

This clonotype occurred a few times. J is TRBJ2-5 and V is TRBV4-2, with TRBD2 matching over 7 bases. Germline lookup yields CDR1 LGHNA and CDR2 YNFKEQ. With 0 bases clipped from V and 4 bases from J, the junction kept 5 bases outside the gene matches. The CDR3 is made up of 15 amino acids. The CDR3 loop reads CASSQEAIAGETQYF. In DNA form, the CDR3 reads TGTGCCAGCAGCCAAGAGGCAATAGCGGGAGAGACCCAGTACTTC.

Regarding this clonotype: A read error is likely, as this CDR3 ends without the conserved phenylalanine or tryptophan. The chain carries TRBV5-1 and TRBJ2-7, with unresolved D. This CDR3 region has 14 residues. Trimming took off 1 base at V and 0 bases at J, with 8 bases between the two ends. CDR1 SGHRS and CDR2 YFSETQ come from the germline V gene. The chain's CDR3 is CASSLYADSYEQYI. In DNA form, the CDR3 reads TGCGCCAGCAGCTTGTACGCAGACTCCTACGAGCAGTACATC.

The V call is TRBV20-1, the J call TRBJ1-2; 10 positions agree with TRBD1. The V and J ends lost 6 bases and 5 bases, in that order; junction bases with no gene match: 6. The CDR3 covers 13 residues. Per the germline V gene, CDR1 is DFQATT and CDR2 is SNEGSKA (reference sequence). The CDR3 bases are TGCAGTGCCTCGCGGACAGGGGGATATGGCTACACCTTC. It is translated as CSASRTGGYGYTF.

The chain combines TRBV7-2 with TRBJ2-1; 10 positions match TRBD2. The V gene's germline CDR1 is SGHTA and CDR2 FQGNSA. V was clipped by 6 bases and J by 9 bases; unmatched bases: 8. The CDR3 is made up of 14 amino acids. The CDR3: CASRPSGGGLEQFF. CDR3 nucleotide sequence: TGTGCCAGCAGACCTAGCGGGGGCGGACTTGAGCAGTTCTTC.

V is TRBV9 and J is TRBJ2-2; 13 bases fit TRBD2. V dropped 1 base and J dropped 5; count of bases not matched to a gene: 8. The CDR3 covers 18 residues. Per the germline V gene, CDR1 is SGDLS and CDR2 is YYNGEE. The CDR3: CASSVLTSGGTSTGELFF. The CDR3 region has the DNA TGTGCCAGCAGCGTACTGACTAGCGGGGGGACGAGTACCGGGGAGCTGTTTTTT.

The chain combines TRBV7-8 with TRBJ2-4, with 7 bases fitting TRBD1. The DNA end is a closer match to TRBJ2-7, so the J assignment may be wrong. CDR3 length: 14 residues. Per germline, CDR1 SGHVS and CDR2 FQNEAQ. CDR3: CASSGRDSTYEQYF. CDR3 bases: TGTGCCAGCAGCGGACGGGACAGTACCTACGAGCAGTACTTC.

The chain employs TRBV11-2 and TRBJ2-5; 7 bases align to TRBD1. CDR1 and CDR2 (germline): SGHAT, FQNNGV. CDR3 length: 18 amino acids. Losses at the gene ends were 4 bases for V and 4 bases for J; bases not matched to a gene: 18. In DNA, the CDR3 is TGTGCCAGCAGCTCTGTCTATCTTGTACAGGGGTTGGGAGAGACCCAGTACTTC. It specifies CASSSVYLVQGLGETQYF.

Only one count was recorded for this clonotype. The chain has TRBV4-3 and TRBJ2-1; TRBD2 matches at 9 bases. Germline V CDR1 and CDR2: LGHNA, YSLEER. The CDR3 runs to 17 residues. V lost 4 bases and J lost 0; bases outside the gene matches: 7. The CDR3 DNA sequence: TGCGCCAGCAGCCGAGCGGGGGGCGGGAGCTCCTACAATGAGCAGTTCTTC. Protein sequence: CASSRAGGGSSYNEQFF.